This paragraph covers one T cell receptor beta chain sequence. This table comes from immunoSEQ multiplex PCR, and its TCRdb copy is limited to in-frame clones, with some not included. The sample records roughly 40,000 clones, roughly 77% being singletons. V shed 5 bases and J 5 bases; nucleotides not matched to a gene: 5. Germline V lookup: CDR1 MNHEY, CDR2 SVGAGI. This CDR3 contains 14 residues. The data stem from a study of blood T cell repertoires in COVID-19. The receptor was derived from a man older than 75 with acute or convalescent COVID-19. The chain joins TRBV6-5 to TRBJ2-5, with 10 bases identical to TRBD1. The sequenced material came from peripheral blood. CDR3 amino acids: CASSQGQGRETQYF. The CDR3 DNA reads TGTGCCAGCAGTCAGGGACAGGGGAGGGAGACCCAGTACTTC.